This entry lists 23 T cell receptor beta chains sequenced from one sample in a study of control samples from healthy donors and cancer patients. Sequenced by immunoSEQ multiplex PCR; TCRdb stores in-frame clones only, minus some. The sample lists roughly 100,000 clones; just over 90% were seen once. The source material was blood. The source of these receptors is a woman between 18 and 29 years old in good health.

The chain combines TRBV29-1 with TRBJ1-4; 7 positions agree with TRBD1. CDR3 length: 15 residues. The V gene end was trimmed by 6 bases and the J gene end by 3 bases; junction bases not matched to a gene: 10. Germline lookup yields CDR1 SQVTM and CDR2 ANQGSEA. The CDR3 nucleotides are TGCAGCGTCTATCCCACCCAGGGGGCTAATGAAAAACTGTTTTTT. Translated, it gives CSVYPTQGANEKLFF.

CDR3 in DNA: TGTGCCACCAGTGATTCCGGGACAGGGGGCGGCACCTACAATGAGCAGTTCTTC. Translated, it gives CATSDSGTGGGTYNEQFF. The V and J genes are TRBV24-1 and TRBJ2-1, with 12 bases identical to TRBD1. J lost 2 bases, V lost 2 bases, and 6 bases had no gene match. Germline values: CDR1 KGHDR, CDR2 SFDVKD. The CDR3 is 18 residues long.

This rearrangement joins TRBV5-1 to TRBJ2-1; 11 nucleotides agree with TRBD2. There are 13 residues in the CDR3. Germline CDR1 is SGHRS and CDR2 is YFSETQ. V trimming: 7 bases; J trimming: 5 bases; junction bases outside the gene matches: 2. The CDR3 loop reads CASYSGGDNEQFF. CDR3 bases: TGCGCCAGCTATAGCGGGGGGGACAATGAGCAGTTCTTC.

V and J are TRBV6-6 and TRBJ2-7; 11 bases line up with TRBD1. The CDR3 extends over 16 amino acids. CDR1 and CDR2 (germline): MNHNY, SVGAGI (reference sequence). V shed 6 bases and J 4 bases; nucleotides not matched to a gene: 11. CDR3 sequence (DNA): TGTGCCAGCAGCCTCCACCCCCGGGACAGGGGGTACGAGCAGTACTTC. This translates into CASSLHPRDRGYEQYF.

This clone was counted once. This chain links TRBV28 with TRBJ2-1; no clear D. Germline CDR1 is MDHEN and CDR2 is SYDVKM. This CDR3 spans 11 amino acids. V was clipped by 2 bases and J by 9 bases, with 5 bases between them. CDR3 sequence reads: CASSLIFEQFF. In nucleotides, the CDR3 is TGTGCCAGCAGTTTAATCTTTGAGCAGTTCTTC.

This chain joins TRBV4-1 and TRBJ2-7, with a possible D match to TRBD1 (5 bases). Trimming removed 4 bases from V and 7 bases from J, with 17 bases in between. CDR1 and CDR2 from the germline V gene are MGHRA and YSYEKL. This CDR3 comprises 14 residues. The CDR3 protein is CASSPIYGAWEQYF. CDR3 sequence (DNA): TGCGCCAGCAGCCCGATTTATGGGGCTTGGGAGCAGTACTTC.

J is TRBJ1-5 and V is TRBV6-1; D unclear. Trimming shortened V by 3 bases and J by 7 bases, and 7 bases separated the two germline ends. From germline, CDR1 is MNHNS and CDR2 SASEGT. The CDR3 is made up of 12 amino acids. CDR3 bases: TGTGCCAGCAGTGATCAAATCCAGCCCCAGCATTTT. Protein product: CASSDQIQPQHF.

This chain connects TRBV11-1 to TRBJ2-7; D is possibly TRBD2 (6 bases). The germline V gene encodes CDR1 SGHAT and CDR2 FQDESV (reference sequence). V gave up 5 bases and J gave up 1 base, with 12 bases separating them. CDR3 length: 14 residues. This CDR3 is CASSRGKRSYEQYF. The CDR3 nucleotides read TGTGCCAGCAGCCGGGGGAAGCGGTCCTACGAGCAGTACTTC.

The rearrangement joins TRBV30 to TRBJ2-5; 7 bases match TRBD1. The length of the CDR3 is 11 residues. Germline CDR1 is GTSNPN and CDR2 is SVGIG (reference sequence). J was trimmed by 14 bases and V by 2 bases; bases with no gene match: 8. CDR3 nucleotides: TGTGCCTGGAGTCAAGACAGGGCATCATACTTC. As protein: CAWSQDRASYF.

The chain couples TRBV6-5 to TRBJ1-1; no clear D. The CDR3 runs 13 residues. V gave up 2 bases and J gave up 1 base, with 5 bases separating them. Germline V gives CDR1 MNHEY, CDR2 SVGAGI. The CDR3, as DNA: TGTGCCAGCAGTTACGTACAGAACACTGAAGCTTTCTTT. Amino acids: CASSYVQNTEAFF.

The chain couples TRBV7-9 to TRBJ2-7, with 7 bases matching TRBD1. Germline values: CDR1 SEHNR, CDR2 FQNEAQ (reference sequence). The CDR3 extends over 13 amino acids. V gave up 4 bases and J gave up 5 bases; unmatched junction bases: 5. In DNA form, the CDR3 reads TGTGCCAGCAGCTGGACCGGGACAGACGAGCAGTACTTC. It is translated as CASSWTGTDEQYF.

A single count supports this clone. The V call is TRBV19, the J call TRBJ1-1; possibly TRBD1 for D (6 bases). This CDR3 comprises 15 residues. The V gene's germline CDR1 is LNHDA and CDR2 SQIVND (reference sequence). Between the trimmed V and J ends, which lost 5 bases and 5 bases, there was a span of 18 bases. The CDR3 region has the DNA TGTGCCAGTAGTCCGCGACAGGAACGTGTGACTGAAGCTTTCTTT. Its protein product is CASSPRQERVTEAFF.

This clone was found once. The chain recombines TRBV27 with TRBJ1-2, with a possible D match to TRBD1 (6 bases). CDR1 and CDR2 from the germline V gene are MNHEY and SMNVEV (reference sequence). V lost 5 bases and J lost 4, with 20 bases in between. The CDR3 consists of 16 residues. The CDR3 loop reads CASSPLQGSFIYGYTF. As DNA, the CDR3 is TGTGCCAGCAGTCCGCTACAGGGATCCTTCATCTATGGCTACACCTTC.

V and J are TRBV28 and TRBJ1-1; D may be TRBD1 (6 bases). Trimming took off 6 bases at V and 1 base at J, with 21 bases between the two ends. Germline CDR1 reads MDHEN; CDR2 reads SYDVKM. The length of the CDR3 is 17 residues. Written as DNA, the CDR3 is TGTGCCAGCAGCCCTCCTCAGGGGTCCCGCAAGAACACTGAAGCTTTCTTT. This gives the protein CASSPPQGSRKNTEAFF. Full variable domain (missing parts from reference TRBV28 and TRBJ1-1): DVKVTQSSRYLVKRTGEKVFLECVQDMDHENMFWYRQDPGLGLRLIYFSYDVKMKEKGDIPEGYSVSREKKERFSLILESASTNQTSMYLCASSPPQGSRKNTEAFFGQGTRLTVV.

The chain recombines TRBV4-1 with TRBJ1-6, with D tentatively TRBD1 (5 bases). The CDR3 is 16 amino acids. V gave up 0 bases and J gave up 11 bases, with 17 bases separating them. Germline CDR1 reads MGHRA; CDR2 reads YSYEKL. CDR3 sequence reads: CASSQDGGQGRTPLHF. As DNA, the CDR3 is TGCGCCAGCAGCCAAGATGGAGGGCAGGGTAGGACACCCCTCCACTTT.

The CDR3 protein is CAIPGQGAYEQYF. Here the CDR3 DNA reads TGTGCCATCCCGGGACAGGGGGCTTACGAGCAGTACTTC. The J gene is TRBJ2-7, the V gene TRBV2, with TRBD1 matching 12 bases. Germline assignment: CDR1 SNHLY and CDR2 FYNNEI. V trimming: 10 bases; J trimming: 4 bases; junction bases outside the gene matches: 5. The CDR3 has 13 amino acids.

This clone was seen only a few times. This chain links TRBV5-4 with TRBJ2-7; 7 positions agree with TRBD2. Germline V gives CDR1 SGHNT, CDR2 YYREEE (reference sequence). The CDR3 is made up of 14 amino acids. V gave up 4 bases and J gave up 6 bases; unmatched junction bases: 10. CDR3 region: CASSPRAGVREQYF. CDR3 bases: TGTGCCAGCAGCCCAAGGGCGGGAGTGCGCGAGCAGTACTTC.

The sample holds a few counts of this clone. The CDR3 nucleotides are TGCGCCAGCAGCCAAGGACTAACGAATTCACCCCTCCACTTT. Translating gives CASSQGLTNSPLHF. The chain carries TRBV5-1 and TRBJ1-6; no clear D gene. Between the trimmed V and J ends, which lost 4 bases and 7 bases, there was a span of 12 bases. The length of the CDR3 is 14 residues. Germline-derived CDR1 and CDR2 are SGHRS and YFSETQ.

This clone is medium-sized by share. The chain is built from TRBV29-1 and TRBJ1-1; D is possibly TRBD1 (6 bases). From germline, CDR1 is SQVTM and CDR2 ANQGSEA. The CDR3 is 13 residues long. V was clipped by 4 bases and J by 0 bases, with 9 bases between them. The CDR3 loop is CSVVGQMNTEAFF. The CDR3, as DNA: TGCAGCGTTGTGGGACAAATGAACACTGAAGCTTTCTTT.

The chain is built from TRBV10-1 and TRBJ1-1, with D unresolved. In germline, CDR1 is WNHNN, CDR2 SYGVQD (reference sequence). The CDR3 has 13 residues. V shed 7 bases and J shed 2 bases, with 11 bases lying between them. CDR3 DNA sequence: TGCGCCAGCACCTTCGGGAGTAACACTGAAGCTTTCTTT. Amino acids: CASTFGSNTEAFF.

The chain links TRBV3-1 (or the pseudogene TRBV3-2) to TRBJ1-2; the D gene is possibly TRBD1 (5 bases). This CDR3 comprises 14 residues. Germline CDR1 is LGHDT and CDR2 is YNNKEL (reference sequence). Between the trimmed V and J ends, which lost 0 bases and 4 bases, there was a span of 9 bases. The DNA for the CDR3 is TGTGCCAGCAGCCAAGATGCAGGGATCTATGGCTACACCTTC. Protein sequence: CASSQDAGIYGYTF.

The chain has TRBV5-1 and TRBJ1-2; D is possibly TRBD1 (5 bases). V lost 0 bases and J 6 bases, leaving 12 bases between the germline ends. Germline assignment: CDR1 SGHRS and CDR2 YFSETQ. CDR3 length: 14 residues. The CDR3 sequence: CASSLEGRVHGYTF. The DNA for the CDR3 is TGCGCCAGCAGCTTGGAGGGCAGGGTCCATGGCTACACCTTC.

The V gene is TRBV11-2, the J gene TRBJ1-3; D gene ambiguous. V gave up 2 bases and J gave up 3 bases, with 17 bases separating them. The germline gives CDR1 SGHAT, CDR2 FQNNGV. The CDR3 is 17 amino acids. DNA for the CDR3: TGTGCCAGCAGCTTACATGGAGGTCCCGAGTATGGAAACACCATATATTTT. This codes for CASSLHGGPEYGNTIYF.